The 15 T cell receptor beta chains below all came from one sample that was sequenced in a study of T cells in Graves' hyperthyroidism and ophthalmopathy. TCR beta CDR3 sequences were amplified from RNA transcripts. The primer set for the first-round RT-PCR of the TCR CDR3 was HTBI. MiXCR was run by TCRdb on the multiplex PCR reads, yielding one entry per CDR3 protein. Of 650,000 to 700,000 distinct CDR3 sequences in the sample, about 18% were seen once. Sequencing was done on a sample of blood. The receptors originated from a man aged 50 to 59 with Graves' hyperthyroidism.

A few counts support this clonotype. The chain couples TRBV7-9 to TRBJ2-1; D is ambiguous. This CDR3 is built from 16 residues. The V end was cut by 5 bases, the J end by 6 bases, with 20 bases between. Germline CDR1 and CDR2: SEHNR and FQNEAQ (reference sequence). The CDR3 protein is CASSPVGTGLLNEQFF. CDR3 coding DNA: TGTGCCAGCAGCCCCGTTGGAACGGGCCTACTCAATGAGCAGTTCTTC.

Remarks on this clonotype: With a much larger clone just one base away, this may be a read error. The chain has TRBV6-5 and TRBJ2-2; D call uncertain. V was trimmed by 4 bases and J by 6 bases, leaving 3 bases between them. CDR1 is MNHEY and CDR2 is SVGAGI in the germline V gene. The CDR3 has 11 amino acids. The CDR3 nucleotides are TGTGCCAGCAGTTCCCCCGGGGAGCTGTTTTTT. It translates to CASSSPGELFF.

Only a few counts were recorded for this clonotype. The CDR3: CASSASGKYNSPLHF. The CDR3, as DNA: TGTGCCAGCAGCGCCTCCGGGAAATATAATTCACCCCTCCACTTT. The chain has TRBV13 and TRBJ1-6; no reliable D call. Trimming removed 5 bases at V and 4 bases at J, with 12 bases between. CDR1 and CDR2 (germline): PRHDT, FYEKMQ (reference sequence). This CDR3 has 15 residues.

In this sample, this clonotype turned up many times. The V call is TRBV28, the J call TRBJ1-2; TRBD1 matches 7 bases. V shed 3 bases and J 4 bases; nucleotides not matched to a gene: 2. Germline CDR1 and CDR2: MDHEN and SYDVKM. The CDR3 has 13 amino acids. The CDR3 region has the DNA TGTGCCAGCAGTTTCGGACAGGTCTATGGCTACACCTTC. This codes for CASSFGQVYGYTF.

This clonotype occurred a few times. The chain joins TRBV6-1 to TRBJ1-5; D uncertain. Trimming pared 6 bases from V and 1 base from J, leaving 13 bases between. The CDR3 has 15 amino acids. Germline CDR1 MNHNS, CDR2 SASEGT. CDR3 nucleotides: TGTGCCAGCAGAGCGACCGGCTGGAGCAATCAGCCCCAGCATTTT. This sequence encodes CASRATGWSNQPQHF.

This clonotype was seen at least ten times. The J gene is TRBJ2-7, the V gene TRBV7-6, with 7 bases that match TRBD1. This CDR3 region has 15 residues. Germline CDR1 and CDR2: SGHVS and FNYEAQ. Trimming cost V 6 bases and J 3 bases; bases outside gene matches: 11. The CDR3 DNA reads as TGTGCCAGCAGTCAGACAGGGTCGATACACTACGAGCAGTACTTC. Its translation: CASSQTGSIHYEQYF.

In its sample, this clonotype was seen a few times. V and J are TRBV10-3 and TRBJ2-1; 10 bases align to TRBD2. Germline trimming cut 6 bases from V and 8 bases from J; bases unmatched to any gene: 10. This CDR3 has 15 residues. The germline V gene has CDR1 ENHRY and CDR2 SYGVKD. The DNA for the CDR3 is TGTGCCATCAGGGGTAGCGGGAGGCTAGGGGATGAGCAGTTCTTC. This gives the protein CAIRGSGRLGDEQFF.

This clonotype was seen more than once but under ten times. J is TRBJ2-1 and V is TRBV20-1; TRBD2 matches 10 bases. V lost 3 bases to trimming and J lost 9 bases; unmatched junction nucleotides: 11. CDR3 length equals 15 residues. CDR1 is DFQATT, CDR2 SNEGSKA, per germline (reference sequence). The CDR3 reads CSASHHSSSGGEQFF. CDR3 DNA sequence: TGCAGTGCTAGTCATCACTCATCTAGCGGGGGTGAGCAGTTCTTC.

The CDR3 here is CASSSKGTGSVEAFF. CDR3 DNA sequence: TGTGCCAGCAGTTCCAAGGGGACAGGGTCGGTTGAAGCTTTCTTT. This chain links TRBV6-5 with TRBJ1-1, with TRBD1 identical over 9 bases. V shed 4 bases, J shed 7 bases, and the junction held 10 bases outside the gene matches. The V gene's germline CDR1 is MNHEY and CDR2 SVGAGI. The CDR3 covers 15 residues.

This chain connects TRBV12-3 or TRBV12-4 to TRBJ2-7; 7 positions agree with TRBD2. The J segment lost 7 bases and the V segment lost 3 bases, leaving 12 bases of the junction unmatched. CDR3 length equals 15 residues. CDR3 residues: CASSFFAGVPWEQYF. The CDR3 DNA follows: TGTGCCAGCAGTTTTTTCGCGGGAGTTCCATGGGAGCAGTACTTC.

The genes are TRBV27 and TRBJ2-1; D tentatively fits TRBD1 or TRBD2 (5 bases each). Germline CDR1 is MNHEY and CDR2 is SMNVEV (reference sequence). V lost 8 bases and J lost 4, with 12 bases in between. The CDR3 sequence is 13 residues long. The CDR3 DNA reads TGTGCCAGCCGGGACCATACTTACAATGAGCAGTTCTTC. It specifies CASRDHTYNEQFF.

This clonotype was recorded a few times. This chain links TRBV2 with TRBJ1-5; weak D call: TRBD1 (5 bases). The CDR3 spans 14 residues. Germline values: CDR1 SNHLY, CDR2 FYNNEI. Trimming removed 7 bases at V and 2 bases at J, with 12 bases between. The CDR3 nucleotides read TGTGCCAGCATTAGAGGGGTCGGCAATCAGCCCCAGCATTTT. This encodes CASIRGVGNQPQHF.

This clonotype occurred many times. The chain recombines TRBV6-1 with TRBJ2-2; 8 nucleotides match TRBD1. V dropped 7 bases and J dropped 5; count of bases not matched to a gene: 6. CDR1 and CDR2 (germline): MNHNS, SASEGT. This CDR3 is built from 14 residues. The CDR3 sequence: CASNDRGWTGELFF. The CDR3 region has the DNA TGTGCCAGCAACGACAGGGGTTGGACCGGGGAGCTGTTTTTT.

The chain has TRBV6-5 and TRBJ2-1; 10 positions match TRBD1. Germline CDR1 reads MNHEY; CDR2 reads SVGAGI. This CDR3 has 15 amino acids. J gave up 8 bases and V 4 bases, and 8 bases lay outside the gene matches. The CDR3 nucleotides read TGTGCCAGCAGTTTACCCGGGACAGGGGACCATGAGCAGTTCTTC. Residues: CASSLPGTGDHEQFF.

There are many counts of this clonotype. The rearrangement links TRBV27 to TRBJ2-7; D is perhaps TRBD1 or TRBD2 (6 bases each). Germline assignment: CDR1 MNHEY and CDR2 SMNVEV (reference sequence). The CDR3 spans 15 residues. V was trimmed by 6 bases and J by 3 bases, leaving 18 bases between them. The CDR3 reads CASSAGQLIYYEQYF. The CDR3 nucleotides read TGTGCCAGCAGCGCGGGACAACTGATCTACTACGAGCAGTACTTC.